This T cell receptor (beta chain) emerged from a study of blood T cell repertoires in COVID-19. Deletions cut 7 bases from V and 2 bases from J, with 12 bases between. The length of the CDR3 is 14 residues. CDR1 and CDR2 (germline): SGHTA, FQGNSA. The protocol was immunoSEQ multiplex PCR, while the TCRdb copy is restricted to in-frame clones and leaves out a portion. This table has a few hundred thousand clones, around four fifths appearing once. Participant-given clinical history determined each cohort assignment. J is TRBJ2-1 and V is TRBV7-2; the D gene is possibly TRBD2 (5 bases). The TCR was taken from a man between 25 and 39 years old with acute COVID-19. The specimen was PBMCs or T cells enriched from blood (not recorded which). CDR3 nucleotide sequence: TGTGCCAGCATGAAGAGCGGAGCCTACAATGAGCAGTTCTTC. Translating gives CASMKSGAYNEQFF.